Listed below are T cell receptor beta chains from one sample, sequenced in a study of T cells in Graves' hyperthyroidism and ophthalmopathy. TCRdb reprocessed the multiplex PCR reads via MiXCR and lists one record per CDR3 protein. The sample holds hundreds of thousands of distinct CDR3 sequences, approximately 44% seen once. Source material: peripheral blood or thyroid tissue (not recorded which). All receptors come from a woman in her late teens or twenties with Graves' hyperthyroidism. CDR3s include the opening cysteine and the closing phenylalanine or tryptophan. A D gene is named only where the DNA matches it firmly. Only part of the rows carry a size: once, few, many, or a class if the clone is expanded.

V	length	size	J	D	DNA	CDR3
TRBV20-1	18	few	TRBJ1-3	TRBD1	TGCAGTGCTAGCTATCGGGACAGGGGTTTTGCCTCTGGAAACACCATATATTTT	CSASYRDRGFASGNTIYF
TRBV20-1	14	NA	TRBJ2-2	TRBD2	TGCAGTGCGACCGGGACTAGCGGGAATCGGGAGCTGTTTTTT	CSATGTSGNRELFF
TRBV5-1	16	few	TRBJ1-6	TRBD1	TGCGCCAGCAGCCCCCCGGGACAGGGGATGAGTTCACCCCTCCACTTT	CASSPPGQGMSSPLHF
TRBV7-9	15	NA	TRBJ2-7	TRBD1	TGTGCCAGCAGCCAAGACCGGGACAGGGGCTACGAGCAGTACTTC	CASSQDRDRGYEQYF
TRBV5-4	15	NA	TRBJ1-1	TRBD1	TGTGCCAGCAGCAATAGGACAGGGCAGAACACTGAAGCTTTCTTT	CASSNRTGQNTEAFF
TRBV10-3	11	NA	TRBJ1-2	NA	TGTGCGATGGCGGGGGACTATGGCTACACCTTC	CAMAGDYGYTF
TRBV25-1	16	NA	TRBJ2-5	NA	TGTGCCACCAGTGATTCCGGCCCGTCCCCTGGGGAGACCCAGTACTTC	CATSDSGPSPGETQYF
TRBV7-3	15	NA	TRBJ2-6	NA	TGTGCCAGCAGCTTAATAAGCACCGGGGCCGACGTCCTGACTTTC	CASSLISTGADVLTF
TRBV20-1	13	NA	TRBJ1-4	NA	TGCAGTGCTAGAGATATACAAGGGGAAAAACTGTTTTTT	CSARDIQGEKLFF
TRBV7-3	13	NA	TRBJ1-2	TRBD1	TGTGCCAGCGACCGACAGGGAGTCTATGGCTACACCTTC	CASDRQGVYGYTF
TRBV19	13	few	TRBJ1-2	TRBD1	TGTGCCAGTAGTATGGTGACAGGGGTGGAAAGTACCTTC	CASSMVTGVESTF
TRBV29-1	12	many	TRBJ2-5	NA	TGCAGCGTTGAGTATATACAAGAGACCCAGTACTTC	CSVEYIQETQYF
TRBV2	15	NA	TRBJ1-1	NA	TGTGCCAGCAGCCCCGCGGGTGGGGAGGGCACTGAAGCTTTCTTT	CASSPAGGEGTEAFF
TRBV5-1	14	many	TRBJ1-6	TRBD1	TGCGCCAGCAGCTTGGGGACAGGGGGATCACCCCTCCACTTT	CASSLGTGGSPLHF
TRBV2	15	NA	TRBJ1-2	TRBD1	TGTGCCAGCAGGGGTGACAGGGGGAGTGGGTATGGCTACACCTTC	CASRGDRGSGYGYTF
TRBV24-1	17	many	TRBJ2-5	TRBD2	TGTGCCACCAGTGATTTGCGTCCAGGGAGGGAACAAGAGACCCAGTACTTC	CATSDLRPGREQETQYF
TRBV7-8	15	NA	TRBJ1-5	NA	TGTGCCAGCAGTAGCCAGGGGTATAGCAATCAGCCCCAGCATTTT	CASSSQGYSNQPQHF
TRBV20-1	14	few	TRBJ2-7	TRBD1	TGCAGTGCACAGCCGGGACAGGGGTTCCACGAGCAGTACTTC	CSAQPGQGFHEQYF
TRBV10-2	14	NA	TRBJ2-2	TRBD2	TGCGCCAGCAGCGGGACTATCACGACCGGGGAGCTGTTTTTT	CASSGTITTGELFF
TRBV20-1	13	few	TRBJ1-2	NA	TGCAGTGCTTTCTCCAACGGGGAGTATGGCTACACCTTC	CSAFSNGEYGYTF
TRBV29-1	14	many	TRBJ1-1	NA	TGCAGCGTTGAAGCACAGTCCCTGAACACTGAAGCTTTCTTT	CSVEAQSLNTEAFF
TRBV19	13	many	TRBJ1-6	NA	TGTGCCAGTAGTCAGACAAATAATTCACCCCTCCACTTT	CASSQTNNSPLHF
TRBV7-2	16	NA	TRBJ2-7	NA	TGCGCCAGCAGCCTAGGGACTGTTAACTCTCTCTACGAGCAGTACTTC	CASSLGTVNSLYEQYF
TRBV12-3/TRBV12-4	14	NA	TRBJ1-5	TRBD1	TGTGCCAGCAGCAAAGACAGGGCCGGTCAGCCCCAGCATTTT	CASSKDRAGQPQHF
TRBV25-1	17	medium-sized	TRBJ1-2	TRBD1	TGTGCCAGCAGTGACCCCCGGACAGGGGGCGCATCCGTTGGCTACACCTTC	CASSDPRTGGASVGYTF
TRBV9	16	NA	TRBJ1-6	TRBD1	TGTGCCAGCAGCGTAGAGAGAGGGACAGGGGATTCACCCCTCCACTTT	CASSVERGTGDSPLHF
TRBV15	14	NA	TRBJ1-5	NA	TGTGCCACCAGCAGTAGGCAGGGATATCAGCCCCAGCATTTT	CATSSRQGYQPQHF
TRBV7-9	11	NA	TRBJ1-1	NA	TGTGCCAGCAGCTTAGGTGGGACGACTTTCTTT	CASSLGGTTFF
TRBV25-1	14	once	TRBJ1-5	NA	TGTGCCAGCAGTGTTCGGGACGCCAATCAGCCCCAGCATTTT	CASSVRDANQPQHF
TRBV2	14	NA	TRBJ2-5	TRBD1	TGTGCCAGCGTGGGGGACAGTAGGCCAGAGACCCAGTACTTC	CASVGDSRPETQYF
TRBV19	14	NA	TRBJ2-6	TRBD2	TGTGCCAGTATGAGGACTAGCGGAGCCTACGTCCTGACTTTC	CASMRTSGAYVLTF
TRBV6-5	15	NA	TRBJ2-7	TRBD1	TGTGCCAGCAGTTATGCGGGGACAGGGCGCGACGAGCAGTACTTC	CASSYAGTGRDEQYF
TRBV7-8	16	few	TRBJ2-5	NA	TGTGCCAGCAGCCCGGAGAGTGCTCACAAGATAAAGACCCAGTACTTC	CASSPESAHKIKTQYF
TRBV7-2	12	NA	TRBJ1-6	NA	TGTGCCAGCAGCTTAGGAGGGACAAGCCTCCACTTT	CASSLGGTSLHF
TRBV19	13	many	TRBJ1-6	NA	TGTGCCAGTAGAGAGGCCAATAATTCACCCCTCCACTTT	CASREANNSPLHF
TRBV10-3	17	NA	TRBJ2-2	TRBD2	TGTGCCATCAGAAAGGGGACTAGCGGGGAGAACACCGGGGAGCTGTTTTTT	CAIRKGTSGENTGELFF
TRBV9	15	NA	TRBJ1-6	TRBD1	TGTGCCAGCAGCGTAAGGCAGGGGGCCAATTCACCCCTCCACTTT	CASSVRQGANSPLHF
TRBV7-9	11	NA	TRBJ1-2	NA	TGTGCCAGCAGTGGGGTTGTCGGCTACACCTTC	CASSGVVGYTF
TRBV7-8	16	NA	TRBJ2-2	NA	TGTGCCAGCAGCCCGGGACCAGCGGCGAACACCGGGGAGCTGTTTTTT	CASSPGPAANTGELFF
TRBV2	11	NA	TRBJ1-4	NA	TGTGCCAGCAGTGACGGTAGGAGACTGTTTTTT	CASSDGRRLFF
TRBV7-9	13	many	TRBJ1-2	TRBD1	TGTGCCAGCAGCACCGGGACAGATTATGGCTACACCTTC	CASSTGTDYGYTF
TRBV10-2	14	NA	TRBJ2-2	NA	TGCGCCAGCAGTGAGACGAGGGTTCCCGGGGAGCTGTTTTTT	CASSETRVPGELFF